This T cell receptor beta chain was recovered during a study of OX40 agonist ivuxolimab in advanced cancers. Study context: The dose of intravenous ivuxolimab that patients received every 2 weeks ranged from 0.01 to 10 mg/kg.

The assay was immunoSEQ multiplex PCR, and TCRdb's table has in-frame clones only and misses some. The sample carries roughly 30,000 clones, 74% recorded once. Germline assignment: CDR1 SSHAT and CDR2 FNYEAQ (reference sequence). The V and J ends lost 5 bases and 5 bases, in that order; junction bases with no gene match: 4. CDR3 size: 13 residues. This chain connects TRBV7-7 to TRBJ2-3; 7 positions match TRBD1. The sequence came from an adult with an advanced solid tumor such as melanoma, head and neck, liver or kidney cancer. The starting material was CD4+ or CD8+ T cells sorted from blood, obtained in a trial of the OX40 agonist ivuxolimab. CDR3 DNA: TGTGCCAGCAGCCCCGGGACAGTAGATACGCAGTATTTT. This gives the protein CASSPGTVDTQYF.